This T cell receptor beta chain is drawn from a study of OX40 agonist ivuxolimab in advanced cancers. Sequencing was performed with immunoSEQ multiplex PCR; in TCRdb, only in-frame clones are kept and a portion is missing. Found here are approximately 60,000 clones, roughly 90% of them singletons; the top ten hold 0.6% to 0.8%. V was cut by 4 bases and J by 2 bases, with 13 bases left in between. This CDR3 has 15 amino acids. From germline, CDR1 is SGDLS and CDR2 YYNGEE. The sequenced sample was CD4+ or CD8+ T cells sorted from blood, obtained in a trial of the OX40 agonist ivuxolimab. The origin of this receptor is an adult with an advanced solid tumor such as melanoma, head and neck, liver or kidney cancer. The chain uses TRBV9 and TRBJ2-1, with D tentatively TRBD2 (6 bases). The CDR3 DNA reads TGTGCCAGCAGCAAGTGGGGGGAGGCCTACAATGAGCAGTTCTTC. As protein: CASSKWGEAYNEQFF.